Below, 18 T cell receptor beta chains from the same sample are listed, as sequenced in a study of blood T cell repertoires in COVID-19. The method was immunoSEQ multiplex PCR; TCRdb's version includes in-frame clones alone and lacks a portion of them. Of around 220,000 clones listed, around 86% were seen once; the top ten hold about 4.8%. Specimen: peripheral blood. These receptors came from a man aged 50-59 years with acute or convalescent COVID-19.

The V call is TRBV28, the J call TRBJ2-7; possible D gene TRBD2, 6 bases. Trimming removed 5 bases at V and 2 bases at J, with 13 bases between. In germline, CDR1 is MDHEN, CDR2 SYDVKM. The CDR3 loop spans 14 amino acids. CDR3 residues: CASSLSGGTYEQYF. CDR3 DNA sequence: TGTGCCAGCAGTCTAAGTGGGGGGACCTACGAGCAGTACTTC.

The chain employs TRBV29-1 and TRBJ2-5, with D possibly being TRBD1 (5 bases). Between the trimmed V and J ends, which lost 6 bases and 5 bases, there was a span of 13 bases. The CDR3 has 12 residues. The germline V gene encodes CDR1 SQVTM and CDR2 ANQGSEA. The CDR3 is CSVGMKGETQYF. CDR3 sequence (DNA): TGCAGCGTCGGAATGAAGGGGGAGACCCAGTACTTC.

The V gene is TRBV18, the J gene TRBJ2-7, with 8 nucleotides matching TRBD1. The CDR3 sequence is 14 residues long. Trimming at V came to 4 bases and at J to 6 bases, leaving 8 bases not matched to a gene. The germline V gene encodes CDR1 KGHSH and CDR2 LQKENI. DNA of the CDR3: TGTGCCAGCTCACGGACAGGGTCAGCATCCGAGCAGTACTTC. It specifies CASSRTGSASEQYF.

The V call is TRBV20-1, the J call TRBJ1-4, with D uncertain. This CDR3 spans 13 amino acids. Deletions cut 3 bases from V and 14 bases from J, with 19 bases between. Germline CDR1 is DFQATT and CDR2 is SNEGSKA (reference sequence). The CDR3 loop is CSASGSSLVELFF. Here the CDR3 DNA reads TGCAGTGCTAGTGGTTCTTCCTTGGTTGAGCTGTTTTTT.

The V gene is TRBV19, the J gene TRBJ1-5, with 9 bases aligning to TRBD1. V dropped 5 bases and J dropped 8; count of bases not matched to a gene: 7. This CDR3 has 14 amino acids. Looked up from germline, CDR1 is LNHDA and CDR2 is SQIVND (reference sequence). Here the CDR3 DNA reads TGTGCCAGTAGTCCACAGGGGGCTAAGGAGCCCCAGCATTTT. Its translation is CASSPQGAKEPQHF. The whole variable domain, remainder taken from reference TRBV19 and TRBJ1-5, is DGGITQSPKYLFRKEGQNVTLSCEQNLNHDAMYWYRQDPGQGLRLIYYSQIVNDFQKGDIAEGYSVSREKKESFPLTVTSAQKNPTAFYLCASSPQGAKEPQHFGDGTRLSIL.

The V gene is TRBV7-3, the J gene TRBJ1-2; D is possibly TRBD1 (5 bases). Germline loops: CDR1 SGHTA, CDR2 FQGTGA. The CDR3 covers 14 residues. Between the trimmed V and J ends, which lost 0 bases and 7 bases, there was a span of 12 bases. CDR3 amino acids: CASSLTPLQGGYTF. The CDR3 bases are TGTGCCAGCAGCTTAACGCCGCTTCAGGGTGGCTACACCTTC.

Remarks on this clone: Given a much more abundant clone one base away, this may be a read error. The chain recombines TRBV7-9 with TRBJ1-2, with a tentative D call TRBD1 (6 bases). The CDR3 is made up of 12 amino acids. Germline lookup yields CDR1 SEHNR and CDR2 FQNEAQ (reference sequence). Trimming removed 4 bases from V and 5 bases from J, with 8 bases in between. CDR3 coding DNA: TGTGCCAGCAGCTCGGACAGATATGGCTACACCTTC. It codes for CASSSDRYGYTF.

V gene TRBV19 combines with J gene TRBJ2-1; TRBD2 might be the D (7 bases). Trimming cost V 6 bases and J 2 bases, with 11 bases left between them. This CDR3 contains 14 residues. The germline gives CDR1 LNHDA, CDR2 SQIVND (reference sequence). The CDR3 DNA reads TGTGCCAGTAGACGGGGGGCCGCCTACAATGAGCAGTTCTTC. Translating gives CASRRGAAYNEQFF.

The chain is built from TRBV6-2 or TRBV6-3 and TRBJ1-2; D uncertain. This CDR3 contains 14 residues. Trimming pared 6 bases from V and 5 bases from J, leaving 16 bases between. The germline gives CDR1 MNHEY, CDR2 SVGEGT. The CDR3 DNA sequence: TGTGCCAGCAGCCACCGAGAGGGTAGTTATGGCTACACCTTC. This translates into CASSHREGSYGYTF.

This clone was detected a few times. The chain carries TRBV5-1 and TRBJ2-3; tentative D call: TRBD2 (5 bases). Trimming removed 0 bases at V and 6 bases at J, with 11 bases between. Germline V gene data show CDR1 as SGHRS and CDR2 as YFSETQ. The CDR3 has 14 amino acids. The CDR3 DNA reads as TGCGCCAGCAGCTTGGGGACTCCTCGGGATACGCAGTATTTT. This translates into CASSLGTPRDTQYF.

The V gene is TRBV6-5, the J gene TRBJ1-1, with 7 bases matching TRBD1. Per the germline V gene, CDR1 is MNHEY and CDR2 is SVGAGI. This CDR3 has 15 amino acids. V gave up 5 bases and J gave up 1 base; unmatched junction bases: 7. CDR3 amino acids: CASSNHRDRNTEAFF. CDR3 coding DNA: TGTGCCAGCAGTAATCACCGGGACAGGAACACTGAAGCTTTCTTT.

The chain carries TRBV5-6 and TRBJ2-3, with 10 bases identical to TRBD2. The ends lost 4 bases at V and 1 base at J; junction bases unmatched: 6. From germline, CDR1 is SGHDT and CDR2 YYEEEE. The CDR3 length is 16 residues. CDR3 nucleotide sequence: TGTGCCAGCAGCAGAGGACTAGCGGTCCGCACAGATACGCAGTATTTT. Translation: CASSRGLAVRTDTQYF.

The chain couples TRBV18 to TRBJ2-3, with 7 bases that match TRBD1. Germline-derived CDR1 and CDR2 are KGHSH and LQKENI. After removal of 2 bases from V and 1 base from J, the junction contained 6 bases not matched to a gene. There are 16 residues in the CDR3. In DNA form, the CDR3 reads TGTGCCAGCTCACCAAACAGGGGTTCGGGCACAGATACGCAGTATTTT. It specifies CASSPNRGSGTDTQYF. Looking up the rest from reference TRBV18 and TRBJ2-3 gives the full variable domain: NAGVMQNPRHLVRRRGQEARLRCSPMKGHSHVYWYRQLPEEGLKFMVYLQKENIIDESGMPKERFSAEFPKEGPSILRIQQVVRGDSAAYFCASSPNRGSGTDTQYFGPGTRLTVL.

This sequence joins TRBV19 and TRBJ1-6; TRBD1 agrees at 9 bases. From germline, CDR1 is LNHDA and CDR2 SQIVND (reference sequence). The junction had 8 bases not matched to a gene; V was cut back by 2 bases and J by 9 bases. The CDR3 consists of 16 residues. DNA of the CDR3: TGTGCCAGTAGTATACGGGGACAGGGCTTGACTTCACCCCTCCACTTT. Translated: CASSIRGQGLTSPLHF.

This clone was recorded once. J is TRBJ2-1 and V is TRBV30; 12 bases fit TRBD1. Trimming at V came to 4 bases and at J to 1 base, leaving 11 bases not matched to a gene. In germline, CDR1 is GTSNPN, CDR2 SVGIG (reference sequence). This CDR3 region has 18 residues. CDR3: CAWKPGQGARRSYNEQFF. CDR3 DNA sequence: TGTGCCTGGAAGCCGGGACAGGGGGCTAGAAGATCCTACAATGAGCAGTTCTTC. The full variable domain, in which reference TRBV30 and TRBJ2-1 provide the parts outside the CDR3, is SQTIHQWPATLVQPVGSPLSLECTVEGTSNPNLYWYRQAAGRGLQLLFYSVGIGQISSEVPQNLSASRPQDRQFILSSKKLLLSDSGFYLCAWKPGQGARRSYNEQFFGPGTRLTVL.

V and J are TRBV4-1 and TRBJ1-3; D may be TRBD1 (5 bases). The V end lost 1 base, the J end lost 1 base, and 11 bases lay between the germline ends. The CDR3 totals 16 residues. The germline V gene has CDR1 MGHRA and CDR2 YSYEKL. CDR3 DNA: TGCGCCAGCAGCCAAGCCCGGGGGGATTCTGGAAACACCATATATTTT. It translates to CASSQARGDSGNTIYF.

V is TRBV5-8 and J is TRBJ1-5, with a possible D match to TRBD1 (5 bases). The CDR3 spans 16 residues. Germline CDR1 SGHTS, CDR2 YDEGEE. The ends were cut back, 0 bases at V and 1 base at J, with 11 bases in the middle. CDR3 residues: CASSLGDDRSNQPQHF. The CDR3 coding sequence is TGTGCCAGCAGCTTGGGGGATGACAGAAGCAATCAGCCCCAGCATTTT.

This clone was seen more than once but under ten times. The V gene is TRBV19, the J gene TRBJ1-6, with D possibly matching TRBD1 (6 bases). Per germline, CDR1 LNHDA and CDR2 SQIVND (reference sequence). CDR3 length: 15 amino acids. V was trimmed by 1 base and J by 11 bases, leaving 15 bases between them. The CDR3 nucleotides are TGTGCCAGTAGTATAGTAGTCAGGGGTCTTGCACCCCTCCACTTT. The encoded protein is CASSIVVRGLAPLHF.